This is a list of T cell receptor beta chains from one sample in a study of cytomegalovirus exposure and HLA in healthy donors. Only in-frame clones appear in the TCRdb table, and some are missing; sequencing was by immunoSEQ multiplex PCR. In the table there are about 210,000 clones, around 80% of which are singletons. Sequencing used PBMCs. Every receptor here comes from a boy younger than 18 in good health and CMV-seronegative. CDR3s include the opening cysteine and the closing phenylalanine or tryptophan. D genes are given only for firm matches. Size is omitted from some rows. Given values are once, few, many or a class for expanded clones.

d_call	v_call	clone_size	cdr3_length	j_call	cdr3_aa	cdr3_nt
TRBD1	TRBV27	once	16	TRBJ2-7	CASGRFGRGQTYEQYF	TGTGCCAGCGGACGGTTCGGCAGGGGGCAAACCTACGAGCAGTACTTC
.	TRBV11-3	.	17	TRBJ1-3	CASNPGPRGYSGNTIYF	TGTGCCAGCAATCCAGGGCCTCGAGGTTACTCTGGAAACACCATATATTTT
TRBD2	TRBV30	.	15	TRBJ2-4	CAWSSRRGVGNIQYF	TGTGCCTGGAGTTCGCGGCGGGGGGTTGGAAACATTCAGTACTTC
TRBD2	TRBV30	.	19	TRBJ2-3	CAWSVFFAGSSGSTDTQYF	TGTGCCTGGAGTGTATTTTTCGCAGGGTCTAGCGGCAGCACAGATACGCAGTATTTT
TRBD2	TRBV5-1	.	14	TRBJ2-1	CASSGIAGENEQFF	TGCGCCAGCAGCGGGATAGCGGGAGAGAATGAGCAGTTCTTC
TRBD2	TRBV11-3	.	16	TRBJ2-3	CASSPETLAGRVTQYF	TGTGCCAGCAGCCCCGAGACACTAGCGGGGAGGGTTACGCAGTATTTT
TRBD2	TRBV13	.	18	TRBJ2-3	CASTGTSGGARSTDTQYF	TGTGCCAGCACCGGGACTAGCGGGGGGGCTCGGAGCACAGATACGCAGTATTTT
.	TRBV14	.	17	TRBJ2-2	CASSQESTGWNTGELFF	TGTGCCAGCAGCCAAGAGAGCACAGGTTGGAACACCGGGGAGCTGTTTTTT
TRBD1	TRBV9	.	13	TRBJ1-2	CASSVQQGYGYTF	TGTGCCAGCAGCGTCCAACAGGGGTATGGCTACACCTTC
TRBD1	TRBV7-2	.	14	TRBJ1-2	CASSSLTGSYGYTF	TGTGCCAGCAGCTCTCTGACAGGGAGCTATGGCTACACCTTC
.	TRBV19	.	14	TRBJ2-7	CASSAPGGPYEQYF	TGTGCCAGTAGTGCCCCCGGGGGACCCTACGAGCAGTACTTC
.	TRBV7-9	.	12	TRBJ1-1	CASSREITEAFF	TGTGCCAGCAGCCGAGAAATCACTGAAGCTTTCTTT
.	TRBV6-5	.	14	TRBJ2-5	CASSYTVQGETQYF	TGTGCCAGCAGTTATACCGTTCAGGGGGAGACCCAGTACTTC
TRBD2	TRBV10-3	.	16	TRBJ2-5	CAISESIGSGMETQYF	TGTGCCATCAGTGAGTCAATAGGTAGCGGGATGGAGACCCAGTACTTC
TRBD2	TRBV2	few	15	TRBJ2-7	CASSGGLAGPYEQYF	TGTGCCAGCAGTGGGGGACTAGCGGGTCCCTACGAGCAGTACTTC
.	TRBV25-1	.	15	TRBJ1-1	CASSESAALNGEAFF	TGTGCCAGCAGTGAATCGGCGGCGTTGAACGGTGAAGCTTTCTTT
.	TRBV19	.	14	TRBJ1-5	CASSITGGNQPQHF	TGTGCCAGTAGTATAACCGGGGGCAATCAGCCCCAGCATTTT
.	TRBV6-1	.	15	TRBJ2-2	CASSLEGARTGELFF	TGTGCCAGCAGTTTGGAGGGGGCGCGTACCGGGGAGCTGTTTTTT
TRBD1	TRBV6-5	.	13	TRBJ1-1	CASPGQMNTEAFF	TGTGCCAGCCCGGGACAGATGAACACTGAAGCTTTCTTT
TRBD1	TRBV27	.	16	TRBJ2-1	CASSLSSGTAYNEQFF	TGTGCCAGCAGTTTATCGAGTGGGACAGCCTACAATGAGCAGTTCTTC
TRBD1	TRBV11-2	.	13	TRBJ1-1	CASSRGGSAEAFF	TGTGCCAGCAGCCGAGGGGGCAGCGCTGAAGCTTTCTTT
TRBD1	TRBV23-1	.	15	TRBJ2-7	CASSQHGTDSYEQYF	TGCGCCAGCAGTCAACACGGGACAGATTCCTACGAGCAGTACTTC
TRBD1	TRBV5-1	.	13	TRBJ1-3	CASSLGGTGTIYF	TGCGCCAGCAGCTTGGGTGGGACAGGCACCATATATTTT
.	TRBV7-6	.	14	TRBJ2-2	CASSRVRNTGELFF	TGTGCCAGCAGCCGGGTCCGCAACACCGGGGAGCTGTTTTTT
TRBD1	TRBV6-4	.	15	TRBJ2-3	CASSDSVGGPDTQYF	TGTGCCAGCAGTGACTCAGTAGGGGGCCCAGATACGCAGTATTTT
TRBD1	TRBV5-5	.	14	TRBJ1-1	CASSRGQVHTEAFF	TGTGCCAGCAGCAGGGGACAGGTTCACACTGAAGCTTTCTTT
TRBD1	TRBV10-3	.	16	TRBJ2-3	CAISERGTGPTDTQYF	TGTGCCATCAGTGAGCGGGGGACAGGCCCTACAGATACGCAGTATTTT
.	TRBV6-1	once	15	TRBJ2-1	CASSDNPNGVNEQFF	TGTGCCAGCAGTGACAACCCAAACGGGGTAAATGAGCAGTTCTTC
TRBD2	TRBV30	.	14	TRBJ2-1	CAWTPGLPNNEQFF	TGTGCCTGGACCCCGGGACTACCTAACAATGAGCAGTTCTTC
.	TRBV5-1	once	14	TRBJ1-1	CASSLSLSFTEAFF	TGCGCCAGCAGCTTGTCCCTATCCTTTACTGAAGCTTTCTTT
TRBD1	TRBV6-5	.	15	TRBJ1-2	CASRKTTGANYGYTF	TGTGCCAGCAGAAAGACGACAGGGGCTAACTATGGCTACACCTTC
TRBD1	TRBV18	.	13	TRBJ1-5	CASSPGDSQPQHF	TGTGCCAGCTCACCAGGGGACAGTCAGCCCCAGCATTTT
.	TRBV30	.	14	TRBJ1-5	CAWSAPSGGQPQHF	TGTGCCTGGAGTGCCCCCAGCGGTGGGCAGCCCCAGCATTTT
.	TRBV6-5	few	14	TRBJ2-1	CASTVSGRYNEQFF	TGTGCCAGCACCGTTAGCGGAAGATACAATGAGCAGTTCTTC
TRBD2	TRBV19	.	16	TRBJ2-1	CASSSPAGSSYNEQFF	TGTGCCAGTAGTTCCCCAGCGGGGAGCTCCTACAATGAGCAGTTCTTC
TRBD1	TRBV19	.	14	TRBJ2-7	CASKRTGEVYEQYF	TGTGCCAGTAAAAGGACAGGGGAAGTATACGAGCAGTACTTC
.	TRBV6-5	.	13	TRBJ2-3	CASMDSSTDTQYF	TGTGCCAGCATGGACAGCAGCACAGATACGCAGTATTTT
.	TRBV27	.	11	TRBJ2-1	CASSVNNEQFF	TGTGCCAGCAGTGTCAACAATGAGCAGTTCTTC
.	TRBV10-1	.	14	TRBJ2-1	CASSTQSAYNEQFF	TGCGCCAGTTCAACCCAGTCAGCCTACAATGAGCAGTTCTTC
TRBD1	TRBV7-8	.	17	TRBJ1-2	CASSLRITGGANYGYTF	TGTGCCAGCAGCTTAAGGATTACAGGGGGCGCGAACTATGGCTACACCTTC
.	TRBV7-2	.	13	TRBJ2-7	CASSLEQGKEQYF	TGTGCCAGCAGCTTAGAGCAGGGTAAGGAGCAGTACTTC